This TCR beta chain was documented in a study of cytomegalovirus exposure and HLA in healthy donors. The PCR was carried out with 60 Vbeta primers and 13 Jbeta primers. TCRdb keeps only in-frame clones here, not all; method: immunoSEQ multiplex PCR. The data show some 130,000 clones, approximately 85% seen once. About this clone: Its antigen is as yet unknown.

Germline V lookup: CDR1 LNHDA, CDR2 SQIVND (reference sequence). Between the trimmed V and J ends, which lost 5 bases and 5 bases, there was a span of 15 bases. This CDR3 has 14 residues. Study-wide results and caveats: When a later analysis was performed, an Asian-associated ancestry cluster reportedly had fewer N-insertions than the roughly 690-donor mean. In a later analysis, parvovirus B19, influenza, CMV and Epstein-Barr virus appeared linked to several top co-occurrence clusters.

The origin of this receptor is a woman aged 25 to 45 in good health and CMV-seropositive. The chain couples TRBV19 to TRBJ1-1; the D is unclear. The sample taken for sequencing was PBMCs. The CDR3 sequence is CASSVREAQTEAFF. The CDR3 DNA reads TGTGCCAGTAGTGTTCGGGAGGCGCAGACTGAAGCTTTCTTT.